This T cell receptor beta chain stems from a study of cytomegalovirus exposure and HLA in healthy donors. The overall study: A prior study identified 90 million to 120 million unique TCR beta sequences from about 180 million T cells. Overall study results and limits: The authors listed around 150 TCR beta chains as cytomegalovirus-associated.

This clone was seen a handful of times. Its specificity is unknown. Healthy people donating bone marrow made up the donors. Germline V gene lookup returns CDR1 MNHNS and CDR2 SASEGT. CDR3 length: 16 amino acids. V was pared by 2 bases and J by 3 bases, with 7 bases of the junction left unmatched. A multiplex PCR was run with 60 Vbeta primers and 13 Jbeta primers. Profiled with immunoSEQ multiplex PCR; TCRdb holds only in-frame clones, not every one. The sample yields about 130,000 clones, 60% to 80% seen once. The sample consisted of PBMCs. The V gene is TRBV6-1, the J gene TRBJ2-1; 7 bases match TRBD2. This receptor was taken from a woman aged 55-70 years in good health and CMV-seropositive. The CDR3 is CASSETSGTNYNEQFF. The CDR3 DNA reads TGTGCCAGCAGTGAAACTTCCGGGACTAACTACAATGAGCAGTTCTTC.